These 27 T cell receptor beta chains were sequenced from one sample in a study of T cell changes during pregnancy in multiple sclerosis. This table comes from immunoSEQ multiplex PCR, and its TCRdb copy is limited to in-frame clones, with some not included. The sample lists under 45,000 clones; nearly 90% were seen once. The source material was CD4+ T cells from peripheral blood mononuclear cells, sampled in the first trimester of pregnancy. The receptors derive from a female donor with multiple sclerosis, enrolled in a pregnancy study.

In its sample, this clone was seen once. Distinct nucleotide sequences in the sample also encode this CDR3. The genes are TRBV11-2 and TRBJ2-6; a weak D match, TRBD2 (6 bases). Germline V gives CDR1 SGHAT, CDR2 FQNNGV. The CDR3 is 16 residues long. V was pared by 0 bases and J by 0 bases, with 6 bases between. The CDR3 sequence is CASSLEGGSGANVLTF. In nucleotides, the CDR3 is TGTGCCAGCAGCTTAGAGGGGGGCTCTGGGGCCAACGTCCTGACTTTC. The full variable domain, rest sourced from reference TRBV11-2 and TRBJ2-6, is EAGVAQSPRYKIIEKRQSVAFWCNPISGHATLYWYQQILGQGPKLLIQFQNNGVVDDSQLPKDRFSAERLKGVDSTLKIQPAKLEDSAVYLCASSLEGGSGANVLTFGAGSRLTVL.

V usage is TRBV29-1 and J usage is TRBJ2-1; 11 bases match TRBD1. CDR3 size: 16 residues. V dropped 6 bases and J dropped 0; count of bases not matched to a gene: 7. CDR1 is SQVTM, CDR2 ANQGSEA, per germline. The CDR3 spells CSVKQGQGASYNEQFF. The DNA for the CDR3 is TGCAGCGTCAAACAAGGACAGGGGGCCTCCTACAATGAGCAGTTCTTC.

DNA for the CDR3: TGTGCCACCAGCAGTGGGACTAGCGGTCTCAATGAGCAGTTCTTC. Residues: CATSSGTSGLNEQFF. The genes are TRBV15 and TRBJ2-1; 11 bases are a match to TRBD2. Per the germline V gene, CDR1 is LNHNV and CDR2 is YYDKDF (reference sequence). The CDR3 runs to 15 residues. The V gene end was trimmed by 3 bases and the J gene end by 6 bases; junction bases not matched to a gene: 4.

V and J are TRBV29-1 and TRBJ2-2, with a weak D call TRBD1 (5 bases). From germline, CDR1 is SQVTM and CDR2 ANQGSEA. CDR3 length: 14 residues. The germline V and J ends were trimmed by 7 bases and 4 bases, with 16 bases remaining between them. In DNA, the CDR3 is TGCAGCGCCAGGACCACAGGTTTCACCGGGGAGCTGTTTTTT. Its protein product is CSARTTGFTGELFF.

This chain uses TRBV28 with TRBJ1-2; 8 nucleotides match TRBD1. CDR1 is MDHEN and CDR2 is SYDVKM in the germline V gene. This CDR3 has 15 amino acids. V dropped 5 bases and J dropped 4; count of bases not matched to a gene: 9. The CDR3 loop reads CASSRSRQGTYGYTF. The CDR3 region has the DNA TGTGCCAGCAGTAGATCAAGACAGGGGACCTATGGCTACACCTTC.

This clone was seen a single time. This chain's CDR3 is CASSEALIGLSEAFF. CDR3 nucleotide sequence: TGTGCCAGCAGTGAAGCGCTCATCGGTTTGTCTGAAGCTTTCTTT. V is TRBV6-1 and J is TRBJ1-1; D remains ambiguous. The CDR3 spans 15 residues. The V gene lost 0 bases and the J gene lost 6 bases, with 14 bases spanning the gap. Germline lookup yields CDR1 MNHNS and CDR2 SASEGT.

V usage is TRBV19 and J usage is TRBJ2-6; tentatively, D is TRBD1 (6 bases). CDR1 is LNHDA and CDR2 is SQIVND in the germline V gene (reference sequence). V lost 5 bases, J lost 0 bases, and 14 bases lay in between. This CDR3 is built from 17 residues. The CDR3 sequence is CASSLGTHRSGANVLTF. For the CDR3, the DNA is TGTGCCAGTAGTCTCGGGACACACCGCTCTGGGGCCAACGTCCTGACTTTC.

V and J are TRBV6-1 and TRBJ1-1; no firm D call. V lost 0 bases, J lost 5 bases, and 10 bases lay in between. This CDR3 region has 14 residues. CDR1 MNHNS and CDR2 SASEGT come from the germline V gene. The DNA for the CDR3 is TGTGCCAGCAGTGAAGCGCTTCCCGGGACTGAAGCTTTCTTT. Translated, it gives CASSEALPGTEAFF.

The V and J genes are TRBV5-1 and TRBJ2-3; the D gene is possibly TRBD1 (7 bases). The CDR3 runs 16 residues. The germline gives CDR1 SGHRS, CDR2 YFSETQ. Trimming removed 3 bases from V and 0 bases from J, with 14 bases in between. The CDR3 sequence is CASSSQQGTSTDTQYF. CDR3 sequence (DNA): TGCGCCAGCAGCTCACAACAGGGGACTAGCACAGATACGCAGTATTTT.

V gene TRBV19 combines with J gene TRBJ1-2, with D perhaps TRBD1 (6 bases). There are 15 residues in the CDR3. Germline CDR1 LNHDA, CDR2 SQIVND (reference sequence). Trimming shortened V by 4 bases and J by 3 bases, and 15 bases separated the two germline ends. This CDR3 reads CASSTNYRDDYGYTF. The CDR3 DNA reads TGTGCCAGTAGTACGAATTACAGGGATGACTATGGCTACACCTTC.

This rearrangement joins TRBV6-1 to TRBJ1-1; TRBD1 matches at 9 bases. The trim removed 6 bases at V and 5 bases at J, leaving 7 bases unmatched. The CDR3 contains 14 residues. Germline CDR1 reads MNHNS; CDR2 reads SASEGT. DNA of the CDR3: TGTGCCAGCAGAAGAGGACAGGGGTTGACTGAAGCTTTCTTT. Amino acids: CASRRGQGLTEAFF.

The V and J genes are TRBV5-4 and TRBJ2-5; 10 bases are shared with TRBD2. This CDR3 contains 14 residues. The germline V gene has CDR1 SGHNT and CDR2 YYREEE (reference sequence). After removal of 4 bases from V and 5 bases from J, the junction contained 5 bases not matched to a gene. The CDR3 sequence: CASSEGLARETQYF. The CDR3 bases are TGTGCCAGCAGCGAGGGACTAGCGAGGGAGACCCAGTACTTC.

The V gene is TRBV7-3, the J gene TRBJ2-7; 12 bases map to TRBD1. The CDR3 spans 18 residues. Germline loops: CDR1 SGHTA, CDR2 FQGTGA. V dropped 1 base and J dropped 6; count of bases not matched to a gene: 13. Written as DNA, the CDR3 is TGTGCCAGCAGCTTAAGGGGCACGTCCGGGACAGGGGGCTCCGAGCAGTACTTC. It is translated as CASSLRGTSGTGGSEQYF.

The rearrangement uses TRBV23-1 and TRBJ2-1; 12 bases align to TRBD2. TRBV23-1 is reported as an ORF; its role is uncertain. The CDR3 runs to 19 residues. With V trimmed by 0 bases and J by 8 bases, 14 bases remained unmatched. The CDR3 here is CASSQSTSGRELYKDEQFF. The DNA for the CDR3 is TGCGCCAGCAGTCAATCGACTAGCGGGAGAGAGTTATACAAGGATGAGCAGTTCTTC.

This chain links TRBV28 with TRBJ2-7, with 12 nucleotides matching TRBD2. The CDR3 loop spans 15 amino acids. Looked up from germline, CDR1 is MDHEN and CDR2 is SYDVKM. V shed 2 bases, J shed 5 bases, and the junction held 4 bases outside the gene matches. CDR3 DNA: TGTGCCAGCAGTTTACCCCGGACTAGCGGGAACGAGCAGTACTTC. Translating it yields CASSLPRTSGNEQYF.

The chain uses TRBV27 and TRBJ1-5; D is undetermined. The V and J ends lost 2 bases and 5 bases respectively, with 7 bases between them. CDR3 length equals 13 residues. Germline V lookup: CDR1 MNHEY, CDR2 SMNVEV (reference sequence). The DNA for the CDR3 is TGTGCCAGCAGTTTAATGAGAGATCAGCCCCAGCATTTT. This codes for CASSLMRDQPQHF.

The chain carries TRBV11-2 and TRBJ2-7, with D uncertain. Germline V gene data show CDR1 as SGHAT and CDR2 as FQNNGV. The CDR3 contains 12 residues. The germline V and J ends were trimmed by 0 bases and 4 bases, with 4 bases remaining between them. In DNA form, the CDR3 reads TGTGCCAGCAGCTTAGATCGGTACGAGCAGTACTTC. This gives the protein CASSLDRYEQYF.

This clone was seen more than once but under ten times. V gene TRBV29-1 combines with J gene TRBJ2-3; 7 nucleotides line up with TRBD2. The CDR3 contains 17 residues. With V trimmed by 2 bases and J by 4 bases, 15 bases remained unmatched. Germline CDR1 reads SQVTM; CDR2 reads ANQGSEA. The DNA of the CDR3 is TGCAGCGTTGAAAGGAGGGGACTACGCTTAGCGGCAGATACGCAGTATTTT. This gives the protein CSVERRGLRLAADTQYF.

CDR3 nucleotide sequence: TGTGCCAGCAGCATACTAGCGGTCACCTCCACAGATACGCAGTATTTT. It yields the protein CASSILAVTSTDTQYF. The genes are TRBV5-6 and TRBJ2-3; 8 bases align to TRBD2. After removal of 4 bases from V and 2 bases from J, the junction contained 9 bases not matched to a gene. Germline V gene lookup returns CDR1 SGHDT and CDR2 YYEEEE. The CDR3 totals 16 residues.

The rearrangement uses TRBV9 and TRBJ1-2; 7 bases agree with TRBD1. Per germline, CDR1 SGDLS and CDR2 YYNGEE. This CDR3 contains 15 residues. V shed 3 bases, J shed 2 bases, and the junction held 7 bases outside the gene matches. The CDR3 loop reads CASSAPQGVNYGYTF. DNA for the CDR3: TGTGCCAGCAGCGCTCCCCAGGGGGTGAACTATGGCTACACCTTC.

The chain recombines TRBV6-4 with TRBJ2-4; 8 positions agree with TRBD1. V was pared by 10 bases and J by 2 bases, with 16 bases of the junction left unmatched. The CDR3 is made up of 17 amino acids. The germline V gene has CDR1 MRHNA and CDR2 SNTAGT. CDR3: CATASFGQGSPKNIQYF. The CDR3 region has the DNA TGTGCCACCGCCTCTTTCGGACAGGGATCACCCAAAAACATTCAGTACTTC.

V gene TRBV6-6 combines with J gene TRBJ1-4; 9 positions match TRBD1. Germline V CDR1 and CDR2: MNHNY, SVGAGI (reference sequence). The V segment lost 6 bases and the J segment 6 bases; nucleotides outside the gene matches: 5. CDR3 length: 14 amino acids. This CDR3 reads CASRPGTGHEKLFF. DNA of the CDR3: TGTGCCAGCAGACCAGGGACAGGGCATGAAAAACTGTTTTTT.

The V call is TRBV28, the J call TRBJ2-1, with TRBD2 identical over 10 bases. CDR1 and CDR2 from the germline V gene are MDHEN and SYDVKM. This CDR3 contains 14 residues. The trim removed 5 bases at V and 8 bases at J, leaving 6 bases unmatched. CDR3 bases: TGTGCCAGCAGTCTTTCTAGCGGGAGTTATGAGCAGTTCTTC. It encodes CASSLSSGSYEQFF.

V and J are TRBV27 and TRBJ2-1; 9 bases align to TRBD2. Trimming cost V 2 bases and J 8 bases; bases outside gene matches: 7. Germline V CDR1 and CDR2: MNHEY, SMNVEV (reference sequence). This CDR3 is built from 15 residues. The CDR3 region has the DNA TGTGCCAGCAGTTTAAGGGCGGGAGGGCCGTATGAGCAGTTCTTC. This encodes CASSLRAGGPYEQFF.

The rearrangement uses TRBV7-9 and TRBJ2-3; 9 bases match TRBD2. This CDR3 is built from 14 residues. Germline CDR1 reads SEHNR; CDR2 reads FQNEAQ (reference sequence). V lost 6 bases, J lost 6 bases, and 7 bases stayed unmatched. The DNA for the CDR3 is TGTGCCAGCAGTCTCCGCAGCGGGGGGGATACGCAGTATTTT. Translation gives CASSLRSGGDTQYF.

This clone was observed a few times. This rearrangement joins TRBV19 to TRBJ2-7, with TRBD2 matching over 8 bases. Unmatched junction bases numbered 14, after V lost 9 bases and J lost 4 bases. The CDR3 consists of 15 residues. CDR1 LNHDA and CDR2 SQIVND come from the germline V gene (reference sequence). The CDR3 DNA is TGTGCCAGCTCCCTCGGGGGCGGGGGGATTTACGAGCAGTACTTC. This translates into CASSLGGGGIYEQYF.

The chain couples TRBV7-9 to TRBJ1-4; D perhaps matches TRBD1 (5 bases). CDR1 and CDR2 from the germline V gene are SEHNR and FQNEAQ (reference sequence). The CDR3 is 13 amino acids. The V gene lost 7 bases and the J gene lost 7 bases, with 13 bases spanning the gap. The CDR3 bases are TGTGCCAGCACCACGTTGGGGGGTGAAAAACTGTTTTTT. As protein: CASTTLGGEKLFF.